This T cell receptor (beta chain) was captured in a study of early T cells in non-severe SARS-CoV-2 infection. Study observations and caveats: Database matching using VDJdb favored anti-spike CD8 responses, with private and CD4 specificities left missing.

Individual cDNA molecules carried attached unique molecular identifiers. MiXCR, run by TCRdb on the 5' RACE reads, gives a single entry per CDR3 protein. The sample has approximately 37,000 distinct CDR3 sequences; roughly 5.4% are singletons. This clonotype was recorded many times. No antigen is known for it. Sequenced here: whole blood, sampled at baseline. The sequence was obtained from an adult who was a healthcare worker with PCR-confirmed SARS-CoV-2 infection or an uninfected control (not recorded which).

The CDR3: CASSIRGGELFF. CDR3 coding DNA: TGTGCCAGTAGTATTCGAGGCGGGGAGCTGTTTTTT. The chain employs TRBV19 and TRBJ2-2; D is ambiguous. The CDR3 loop spans 12 amino acids. The germline V gene has CDR1 LNHDA and CDR2 SQIVND (reference sequence). The V and J ends lost 3 bases and 7 bases respectively, with 6 bases between them.